The 28 T cell receptor beta chains listed next were all sequenced from one sample in a study of cytomegalovirus exposure and HLA in healthy donors. Use of 60 Vbeta and 13 Jbeta primers characterized the PCR. Measured with immunoSEQ multiplex PCR; TCRdb has only the in-frame clones, and not every one. The data hold around 170,000 clones, with 82% observed a single time. The specimen was PBMCs. Receptors were obtained from a woman between 18 and 30 years old in good health and CMV-seronegative.

This chain's CDR3 is CASSISRRSSPLHF. In nucleotides, the CDR3 is TGTGCCAGTAGTATATCCCGGAGAAGTTCACCCCTCCACTTT. The chain uses TRBV19 and TRBJ1-6; D is unresolved. Germline V gives CDR1 LNHDA, CDR2 SQIVND (reference sequence). This CDR3 spans 14 amino acids. The V end lost 2 bases, the J end lost 9 bases, and 11 bases lay between the germline ends.

V and J are TRBV18 and TRBJ2-3; D gene uncertain. V lost 3 bases and J 5 bases, leaving 12 bases between the germline ends. This CDR3 has 14 amino acids. The germline CDR1 and CDR2 sequences are KGHSH and LQKENI. CDR3 loop: CASSPPIAIDTQYF. The CDR3 DNA reads as TGTGCCAGCTCACCTCCCATTGCGATAGATACGCAGTATTTT.

The rearrangement links TRBV18 to TRBJ2-1; D possibly corresponds to TRBD2 (6 bases). The CDR3 covers 15 residues. Trimming took off 5 bases at V and 9 bases at J, with 20 bases between the two ends. Germline V gene data show CDR1 as KGHSH and CDR2 as LQKENI. CDR3 region: CASSSGDPQLGEQFF. The CDR3, as DNA: TGTGCCAGCTCATCGGGGGATCCCCAGCTTGGTGAGCAGTTCTTC.

This clone appeared once. The genes are TRBV5-1 and TRBJ1-6; tentatively, D is TRBD1 (5 bases). This CDR3 contains 16 residues. Germline CDR1 reads SGHRS; CDR2 reads YFSETQ. The V end was cut by 7 bases, the J end by 0 bases, with 14 bases between. Here the CDR3 reads CASRDSVSSYNSPLHF. In DNA form, the CDR3 reads TGCGCCAGCCGAGACAGTGTGAGCTCCTATAATTCACCCCTCCACTTT.

V gene TRBV11-2 combines with J gene TRBJ2-7, with TRBD1 as a possible D gene (6 bases). The CDR3 has 12 residues. V lost 4 bases and J 4 bases, leaving 8 bases between the germline ends. Germline V lookup: CDR1 SGHAT, CDR2 FQNNGV. CDR3 region: CASSSQGYEQYF. Written as DNA, the CDR3 is TGTGCCAGCAGCTCACAGGGTTACGAGCAGTACTTC. Complete variable domain (other parts from reference TRBV11-2 and TRBJ2-7): EAGVAQSPRYKIIEKRQSVAFWCNPISGHATLYWYQQILGQGPKLLIQFQNNGVVDDSQLPKDRFSAERLKGVDSTLKIQPAKLEDSAVYLCASSSQGYEQYFGPGTRLTVT.

This clone has a single count. CDR3 coding DNA: TGTGCCAGCAGCCAAGATCGGCTAGCGGAAACCTACGAGCAGTACTTC. This translates into CASSQDRLAETYEQYF. The genes are TRBV4-2 and TRBJ2-7; 7 nucleotides line up with TRBD2. The V segment lost 0 bases and the J segment 2 bases; nucleotides outside the gene matches: 7. The CDR3 consists of 16 residues. Germline CDR1 is LGHNA and CDR2 is YNFKEQ.

To note about this clone: Sequence at one end of the junction differs from germline and may be a read error. CDR3 amino acids: CASSSGQFSHEQYF. Written as DNA, the CDR3 is TGTGCCAGCAGTTCCGGACAGTTCTCCCACGAGCAGTACTTC. The V call is TRBV6-1, the J call TRBJ2-7; D is possibly TRBD1 (6 bases). The CDR3 has 14 amino acids. Germline V gene lookup returns CDR1 MNHNS and CDR2 SASEGT.

The V gene is TRBV27, the J gene TRBJ1-4, with 8 bases that match TRBD1. CDR1 MNHEY and CDR2 SMNVEV come from the germline V gene (reference sequence). Losses at the gene ends were 4 bases for V and 4 bases for J; bases not matched to a gene: 5. This CDR3 is 15 amino acids long. CDR3 nucleotides: TGTGCCAGCAGTTATCAGGGGGCGGTTAATGAAAAACTGTTTTTT. Protein: CASSYQGAVNEKLFF.

V usage is TRBV9 and J usage is TRBJ1-3; D is perhaps TRBD1 (6 bases). Germline loops: CDR1 SGDLS, CDR2 YYNGEE. CDR3 length: 13 residues. V was clipped by 2 bases and J by 4 bases, with 7 bases between them. CDR3 DNA: TGTGCCAGCAGCGTCGACAGGGGAAACACCATATATTTT. Translating it yields CASSVDRGNTIYF.

The J gene is TRBJ2-1, the V gene TRBV20-1; D gene ambiguous. Germline CDR1 DFQATT, CDR2 SNEGSKA (reference sequence). The CDR3 spans 11 residues. The V end was cut by 4 bases, the J end by 8 bases, with 9 bases between. CDR3 in DNA: TGCAGTGCTACACTCTTGGATGAGCAGTTCTTC. This codes for CSATLLDEQFF.

This clone was picked up one time. J is TRBJ2-1 and V is TRBV7-2; 8 nucleotides line up with TRBD2. The CDR3 length is 16 residues. V dropped 5 bases and J dropped 0; count of bases not matched to a gene: 6. Per germline, CDR1 SGHTA and CDR2 FQGNSA. The CDR3 DNA follows: TGTGCCAGCAGCGCCATAGCGGGGAGCTCCTACAATGAGCAGTTCTTC. Translated, it gives CASSAIAGSSYNEQFF.

The V call is TRBV25-1, the J call TRBJ2-2; 7 nucleotides line up with TRBD1. Germline-derived CDR1 and CDR2 are MGHDK and SYGVNS. With 3 bases clipped from V and 4 bases from J, the junction kept 2 bases outside the gene matches. The CDR3 length is 14 residues. The CDR3, as DNA: TGTGCCAGCAGTGACAGGGGGTTCACCGGGGAGCTGTTTTTT. Its protein product is CASSDRGFTGELFF.

The chain has TRBV13 and TRBJ2-5, with D possibly being TRBD1 (5 bases). The CDR3 spans 13 residues. Trimming stripped 5 bases from V and 3 bases from J, with 10 bases between. The germline V gene encodes CDR1 PRHDT and CDR2 FYEKMQ (reference sequence). CDR3 in DNA: TGTGCCAGCAGCCCAGGGTTGGAAGAGACCCAGTACTTC. This codes for CASSPGLEETQYF.

The CDR3 is CASSQTMPGHIWTQETQYF. The CDR3 bases are TGTGCCAGCAGCCAAACAATGCCGGGACACATTTGGACCCAAGAGACCCAGTACTTC. This chain connects TRBV28 to TRBJ2-5, with a possible D match to TRBD1 (6 bases). Trimming cost V 6 bases and J 1 base, with 27 bases left between them. The CDR3 has 19 residues. Germline V gives CDR1 MDHEN, CDR2 SYDVKM.

V and J are TRBV6-1 and TRBJ1-3; 9 nucleotides agree with TRBD1. Germline assignment: CDR1 MNHNS and CDR2 SASEGT. The CDR3 is 14 residues long. Germline trimming cut 3 bases from V and 8 bases from J; bases unmatched to any gene: 5. The DNA for the CDR3 is TGTGCCAGCAGTGACCCGGACAGGGGTGACACCATATATTTT. Translating gives CASSDPDRGDTIYF.

This rearrangement joins TRBV6-1 to TRBJ2-1; a weak D match, TRBD2 (6 bases). Trimming left V 4 bases short and J 6 bases short, with 16 bases between. The CDR3 loop spans 15 amino acids. CDR1 and CDR2 from the germline V gene are MNHNS and SASEGT. In nucleotides, the CDR3 is TGTGCCAGCAGTGTCGTGGGAGGCGGGTCCAATGAGCAGTTCTTC. It is translated as CASSVVGGGSNEQFF.

The chain carries TRBV25-1 and TRBJ2-2; 8 bases are shared with TRBD1. The CDR3 loop spans 15 amino acids. From germline, CDR1 is MGHDK and CDR2 SYGVNS. J gave up 8 bases and V 4 bases, and 9 bases lay outside the gene matches. The DNA of the CDR3 is TGTGCCAGCAGTGCCGGGGACAGGATAAGGGGGGAGCTGTTTTTT. This encodes CASSAGDRIRGELFF.

The V call is TRBV4-1, the J call TRBJ2-3, with 13 bases identical to TRBD2. The CDR3 runs to 18 residues. J lost 3 bases, V lost 0 bases, and 6 bases had no gene match. Germline V gene sequence: CDR1 MGHRA, CDR2 YSYEKL. The CDR3 DNA sequence: TGCGCCAGCAGCCAAGATCCACCGGGACTAGCGGGGACAGATACGCAGTATTTT. Translated, it gives CASSQDPPGLAGTDTQYF.

The genes are TRBV5-5 and TRBJ1-5; TRBD1 aligns across 7 bases. CDR3 length: 15 residues. Trimming cost V 0 bases and J 6 bases; bases outside gene matches: 6. Germline CDR1 reads SGHKS; CDR2 reads YYEKEE (reference sequence). The CDR3 reads CASSLAKDRVQPQHF. The CDR3 region has the DNA TGTGCCAGCAGCTTGGCCAAAGACAGGGTTCAGCCCCAGCATTTT.

Regarding this clone: A junction boundary mismatches the germline segment, possibly from a read error. The gene calls are TRBV7-3 and TRBJ1-4; 7 positions match TRBD1. The V gene's germline CDR1 is SGHTA and CDR2 FQGTGA. CDR3 size: 12 residues. CDR3 sequence reads: CASSPGRTGETF. CDR3 DNA sequence: TGTGCCAGCAGCCCAGGCAGGACAGGAGAAACCTTT.

The chain is built from TRBV5-8 and TRBJ1-1; D gene uncertain. The CDR3 loop spans 11 amino acids. Germline assignment: CDR1 SGHTS and CDR2 YDEGEE. Trimming removed 0 bases at V and 11 bases at J, with 8 bases between. CDR3 bases: TGTGCCAGCAGCTTGGTACGGTTCGCTTTCTTT. It specifies CASSLVRFAFF.

This chain joins TRBV7-9 and TRBJ2-3; D gene unclear. Between the trimmed V and J ends, which lost 5 bases and 2 bases, there was a span of 14 bases. Germline V gene sequence: CDR1 SEHNR, CDR2 FQNEAQ (reference sequence). This CDR3 contains 15 residues. The CDR3 spells CASSVPGRDTDTQYF. As DNA, the CDR3 is TGTGCCAGCAGCGTACCGGGTAGAGACACAGATACGCAGTATTTT.

V and J are TRBV25-1 and TRBJ2-7; TRBD1 agrees at 11 bases. The CDR3 has 15 residues. The germline gives CDR1 MGHDK, CDR2 SYGVNS. V gave up 1 base and J gave up 5 bases; unmatched junction bases: 4. DNA for the CDR3: TGTGCCAGCAGTGAATGGACAGGGGGCCGGGACGAGCAGTACTTC. Translated, it gives CASSEWTGGRDEQYF.

The genes are TRBV6-5 and TRBJ1-6; D gene ambiguous. The CDR3 extends over 15 amino acids. Trimming stripped 2 bases from V and 10 bases from J, with 15 bases between. Germline V CDR1 and CDR2: MNHEY, SVGAGI. CDR3 in DNA: TGTGCCAGCAGTTACCAAACCCCCCCCGGGTCACCCCTCCACTTT. Protein product: CASSYQTPPGSPLHF.

The chain employs TRBV19 and TRBJ2-2, with D possibly TRBD1 on 6 matching bases. V was trimmed by 11 bases and J by 4 bases, leaving 17 bases between them. The CDR3 contains 14 residues. Germline CDR1 LNHDA, CDR2 SQIVND (reference sequence). CDR3 sequence reads: CAGRQAGATGELFF. The CDR3 DNA reads TGTGCCGGCAGACAGGCCGGTGCCACCGGGGAGCTGTTTTTT.

The chain joins TRBV6-1 to TRBJ2-1; D perhaps matches TRBD1 (5 bases). Germline CDR1 is MNHNS and CDR2 is SASEGT. This CDR3 has 12 amino acids. V was cut by 10 bases and J by 1 base, with 8 bases left in between. This chain's CDR3 is CATDSSYNEQFF. CDR3 sequence (DNA): TGTGCCACCGACAGTTCCTACAATGAGCAGTTCTTC.

The chain is built from TRBV5-1 and TRBJ1-3, with a possible D match to TRBD1 (6 bases). The V gene lost 4 bases and the J gene lost 0 bases, with 14 bases spanning the gap. This CDR3 contains 16 residues. CDR1 and CDR2 from the germline V gene are SGHRS and YFSETQ. The CDR3 nucleotides read TGCGCCAGCAGCGCCCCGGACAGCATCTCTGGAAACACCATATATTTT. Translated, it gives CASSAPDSISGNTIYF.

This chain joins TRBV7-9 and TRBJ1-1, with D possibly TRBD1 on 6 matching bases. Per germline, CDR1 SEHNR and CDR2 FQNEAQ (reference sequence). Trimming shortened V by 5 bases and J by 4 bases, and 11 bases separated the two germline ends. CDR3 length: 13 residues. The CDR3 spells CASSPQGPTEAFF. The CDR3 DNA is TGTGCCAGCAGCCCACAGGGTCCCACTGAAGCTTTCTTT.